Here is one T cell receptor (beta chain) with its context. This sample was taken from a study of cytomegalovirus exposure and HLA in healthy donors. The PCR had 60 Vbeta and 13 Jbeta primers. TCRdb's table, derived via immunoSEQ multiplex PCR, lists solely in-frame clones and lacks some. Here the sample spans approximately 150,000 clones, 75% being singletons. This CDR3 comprises 15 residues. With 3 bases clipped from V and 4 bases from J, the junction kept 8 bases outside the gene matches. Germline CDR1 and CDR2: MDHEN and SYDVKM. The sequence derives from a male donor in good health and CMV-seronegative. The chain links TRBV28 to TRBJ2-7; the match to TRBD1 covers 8 bases. Sample: PBMCs. CDR3 amino acids: CASSFSDRAGYEQYF. In nucleotides, the CDR3 is TGTGCCAGCAGTTTTTCGGACAGGGCTGGGTACGAGCAGTACTTC.